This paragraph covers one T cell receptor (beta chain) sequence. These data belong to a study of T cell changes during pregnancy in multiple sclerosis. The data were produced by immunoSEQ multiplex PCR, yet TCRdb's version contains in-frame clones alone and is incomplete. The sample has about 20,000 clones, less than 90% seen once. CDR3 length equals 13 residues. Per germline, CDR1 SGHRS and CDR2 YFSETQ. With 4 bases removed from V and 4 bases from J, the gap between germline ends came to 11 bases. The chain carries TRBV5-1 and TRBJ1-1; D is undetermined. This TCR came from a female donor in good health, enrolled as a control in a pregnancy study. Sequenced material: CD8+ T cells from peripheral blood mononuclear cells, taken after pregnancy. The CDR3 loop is CASSQRQGTEAFF. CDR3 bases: TGCGCCAGCAGCCAAAGACAAGGCACTGAAGCTTTCTTT.